This T cell receptor beta chain emerged from a study of blood T cell repertoires in COVID-19. The germline gives CDR1 MNHEY, CDR2 SMNVEV (reference sequence). V was clipped by 2 bases and J by 4 bases, with 12 bases between them. This CDR3 spans 15 amino acids. The Seattle patients joined while their infection was active and were tracked longitudinally afterward. Clones were sequenced by immunoSEQ multiplex PCR, and TCRdb holds only the in-frame ones, with some missing. The sample lists 150,000 to 200,000 clones, around four fifths occurring once. The sequence was obtained from a man aged 55 to 70 with COVID-19, enrolled during active disease. This sequence joins TRBV27 and TRBJ1-5; TRBD1 might be the D (5 bases). The sample taken for sequencing was peripheral blood. The CDR3 here is CASSLRRGGNQPQHF. The DNA for the CDR3 is TGTGCCAGCAGTTTAAGGAGGGGAGGGAATCAGCCCCAGCATTTT.